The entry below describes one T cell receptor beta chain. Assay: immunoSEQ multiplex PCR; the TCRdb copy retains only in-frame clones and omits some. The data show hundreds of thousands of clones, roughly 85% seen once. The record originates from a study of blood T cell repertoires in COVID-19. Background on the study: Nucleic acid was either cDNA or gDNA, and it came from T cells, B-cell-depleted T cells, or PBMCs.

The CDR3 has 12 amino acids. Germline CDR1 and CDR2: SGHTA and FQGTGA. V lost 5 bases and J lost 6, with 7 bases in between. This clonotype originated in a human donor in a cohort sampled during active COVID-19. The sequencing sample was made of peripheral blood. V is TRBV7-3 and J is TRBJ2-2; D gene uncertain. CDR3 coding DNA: TGTGCCAGCAGCCCCTTTCCCGGGGAGCTGTTTTTT. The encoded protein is CASSPFPGELFF. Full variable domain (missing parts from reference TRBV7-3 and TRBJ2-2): GAGVSQTPSNKVTEKGKYVELRCDPISGHTALYWYRQSLGQGPEFLIYFQGTGAADDSGLPNDRFFAVRPEGSVSTLKIQRTERGDSAVYLCASSPFPGELFFGEGSRLTVL.